The rows below give T cell receptor beta chains drawn from one sample of a study of OX40 agonist ivuxolimab in advanced cancers. Clones were read by immunoSEQ multiplex PCR, and TCRdb kept only the in-frame ones, dropping some. The data show approximately 68,000 clones, with roughly nine tenths seen just once and about 0.94% held by the top ten. The specimen was CD4+ or CD8+ T cells sorted from blood, collected in a trial of the OX40 agonist ivuxolimab. The source is an adult with an advanced solid tumor such as melanoma, head and neck, liver or kidney cancer. CDR3s include the opening cysteine and the closing phenylalanine or tryptophan. The D gene is left open where the match is weak. The size field is filled for only some rows; it gives once, few, many or a size class.

D gene	J gene	clone size	V gene	CDR3 protein	CDR3 DNA
NA	TRBJ1-1	NA	TRBV20-1	CSARVNTEAFF	TGCAGTGCCAGGGTGAACACTGAAGCTTTCTTT
TRBD2	TRBJ2-3	few	TRBV4-1	CASSQVKRGTTDTQYF	TGCGCCAGCAGCCAAGTGAAGCGGGGGACCACAGATACGCAGTATTTT
TRBD2	TRBJ2-5	NA	TRBV9	CASSAKAGGAETQYF	TGTGCCAGCAGCGCGAAAGCGGGGGGAGCGGAGACCCAGTACTTC
NA	TRBJ1-2	few	TRBV6-5	CASTSLGGNYGYTF	TGTGCCAGCACCTCACTCGGGGGAAACTATGGCTACACCTTC
NA	TRBJ1-2	once	TRBV6-5	CASSYSGGPHGYTF	TGTGCCAGCAGTTACTCGGGGGGACCCCATGGCTACACCTTC
TRBD2	TRBJ2-5	few	TRBV29-1	CSVAGRVSETQYF	TGCAGCGTTGCCGGGAGGGTTTCAGAGACCCAGTACTTC
NA	TRBJ2-5	NA	TRBV5-1	CASIVLSRRVGIETQYF	TGCGCCAGCATCGTCCTTAGTCGGAGGGTGGGCATAGAGACCCAGTACTTC
TRBD2	TRBJ2-1	NA	TRBV14	CASSQTGFGTSGAVFFVDEQFF	TGTGCCAGCAGCCAGACAGGGTTCGGTACTAGCGGGGCGGTTTTTTTCGTCGATGAGCAGTTCTTC
NA	TRBJ2-5	NA	TRBV4-2	CASSQLGVGETQYF	TGTGCCAGCAGCCAACTAGGGGTAGGTGAGACCCAGTACTTC
TRBD1	TRBJ2-7	NA	TRBV4-1	CASSQAGGVGYEQYF	TGCGCCAGCAGCCAAGCAGGGGGCGTGGGATACGAGCAGTACTTC
NA	TRBJ2-5	few	TRBV2	CASSEIEGTQYF	TGTGCCAGCAGTGAGATTGAGGGGACCCAGTACTTC
NA	TRBJ1-1	NA	TRBV18	CATHGGRTNTEAFF	TGTGCCACCCACGGGGGCAGGACTAACACTGAAGCTTTCTTT
NA	TRBJ1-4	NA	TRBV2	CASMYQGGEKLFF	TGTGCCAGCATGTACCAGGGAGGTGAAAAACTGTTTTTT
TRBD1	TRBJ2-1	NA	TRBV10-1	CASGPGTAYNEQFF	TGCGCCAGCGGCCCCGGGACAGCCTACAATGAGCAGTTCTTC
TRBD2	TRBJ2-7	NA	TRBV19	CASSAGTSGSYEQYF	TGTGCCAGTAGCGCGGGGACTAGCGGCTCCTACGAGCAGTACTTC
TRBD2	TRBJ2-3	once	TRBV10-3	CATLTRSGGDTQYF	TGTGCCACCTTAACGAGGTCGGGGGGGGATACGCAGTATTTT
TRBD2	TRBJ2-1	NA	TRBV5-1	CASSVAPSGRANEQFF	TGCGCCAGCAGCGTCGCCCCTAGCGGGAGGGCCAATGAGCAGTTCTTC
NA	TRBJ2-1	NA	TRBV6-5	CASSRGSSYNEQFF	TGTGCCAGCAGCCGGGGGAGCTCCTACAATGAGCAGTTCTTC
NA	TRBJ1-2	NA	TRBV18	CASSPTTGTSDYGYTF	TGTGCCAGCTCACCCACCACAGGAACCTCGGACTATGGCTACACCTTC
NA	TRBJ1-2	NA	TRBV27	CASSYRGGHRYTF	TGTGCCAGCAGCTACAGAGGAGGGCATCGCTACACCTTC
TRBD2	TRBJ2-3	NA	TRBV11-2	CASSLDISGGTDTQYF	TGTGCCAGCAGCTTAGATATTAGCGGGGGCACAGATACGCAGTATTTT
NA	TRBJ1-3	NA	TRBV7-3	CASSSTVGNTIYF	TGTGCCAGCAGCTCAACGGTCGGAAACACCATATATTTT
NA	TRBJ2-5	NA	TRBV28	CASSLGRGALQETQYF	TGTGCCAGCAGTTTGGGGAGGGGGGCCCTCCAAGAGACCCAGTACTTC
NA	TRBJ2-6	once	TRBV6-1	CASSEVGTGANVLTF	TGTGCCAGCAGCGAGGTAGGGACTGGGGCCAACGTCCTGACTTTC
TRBD2	TRBJ2-7	NA	TRBV28	CASSPSGTSGIYEQYF	TGTGCCAGCAGTCCCTCCGGGACTAGCGGGATCTACGAGCAGTACTTC
NA	TRBJ2-7	NA	TRBV9	CASSQDGSSYEQYF	TGTGCCAGCAGCCAGGACGGAAGCTCCTACGAGCAGTACTTC
NA	TRBJ2-6	NA	TRBV28	CASFGGPGANVLTF	TGTGCCAGCTTCGGGGGCCCTGGGGCCAACGTCCTGACTTTC
TRBD1	TRBJ1-4	NA	TRBV7-9	CASSRGQGNNEKLFF	TGTGCCAGCAGCCGTGGACAGGGCAATAATGAAAAACTGTTTTTT
TRBD2	TRBJ2-2	once	TRBV7-8	CASRVMGGSTGELFF	TGTGCCAGCAGAGTAATGGGGGGGAGCACCGGGGAGCTGTTTTTT
NA	TRBJ1-1	NA	TRBV7-2	CASSLATMNTEAFF	TGTGCCAGCAGCTTAGCGACGATGAACACTGAAGCTTTCTTT
NA	TRBJ2-7	few	TRBV10-3	CAIPIEQYF	TGTGCCATCCCTATCGAGCAGTACTTC
NA	TRBJ1-1	NA	TRBV5-1	CASSLQSGTLNTEAFF	TGCGCCAGCAGCTTGCAGAGTGGGACACTGAACACTGAAGCTTTCTTT
NA	TRBJ2-7	NA	TRBV5-6	CASSLFIWGSYEQYF	TGTGCCAGCAGCTTGTTTATCTGGGGCTCCTACGAGCAGTACTTC
TRBD2	TRBJ2-3	NA	TRBV11-2	CASSLEGLAAGTDTQYF	TGTGCCAGCAGCTTAGAAGGACTAGCGGCTGGCACAGATACGCAGTATTTT
NA	TRBJ1-4	few	TRBV5-1	CASSVSRNEKLFF	TGCGCCAGCAGCGTCAGTCGGAATGAAAAACTGTTTTTT
TRBD1	TRBJ1-6	NA	TRBV5-1	CASSTTGVRSPLHF	TGCGCCAGCAGCACGACAGGGGTACGGTCACCCCTCCACTTT
NA	TRBJ2-3	NA	TRBV10-1	CASSEGASTQYF	TGCGCCAGCAGTGAAGGAGCAAGTACGCAGTATTTT
NA	TRBJ2-1	NA	TRBV7-9	CASSPPVGGSSYNEQFF	TGTGCCAGCAGCCCCCCAGTGGGGGGCAGCTCCTACAATGAGCAGTTCTTC
NA	TRBJ1-1	NA	TRBV25-1	CASSPTGWEAEAFF	TGTGCCAGCAGCCCTACGGGGTGGGAGGCTGAAGCTTTCTTT